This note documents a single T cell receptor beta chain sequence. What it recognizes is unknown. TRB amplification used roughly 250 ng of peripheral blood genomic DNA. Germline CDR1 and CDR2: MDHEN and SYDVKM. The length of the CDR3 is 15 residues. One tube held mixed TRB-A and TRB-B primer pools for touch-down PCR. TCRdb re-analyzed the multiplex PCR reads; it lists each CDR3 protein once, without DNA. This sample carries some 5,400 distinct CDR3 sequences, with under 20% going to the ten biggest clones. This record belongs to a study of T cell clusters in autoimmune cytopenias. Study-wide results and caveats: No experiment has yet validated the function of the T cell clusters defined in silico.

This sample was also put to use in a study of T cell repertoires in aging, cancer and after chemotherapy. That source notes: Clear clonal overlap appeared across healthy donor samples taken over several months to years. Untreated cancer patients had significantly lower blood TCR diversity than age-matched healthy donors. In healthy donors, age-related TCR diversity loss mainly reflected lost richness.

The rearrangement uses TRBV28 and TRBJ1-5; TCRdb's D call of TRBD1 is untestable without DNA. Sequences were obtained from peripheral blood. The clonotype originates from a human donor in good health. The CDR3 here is CASSFPGTGPQPQHF.